The entry below describes one T cell receptor beta chain. The antigen remains unidentified. Regarding time point: recipient sample about 28 days before transplant, after cytoreduction. The assay was immunoSEQ multiplex PCR, and TCRdb's table has in-frame clones only and misses some. The repertoire holds tens of thousands of clones, with 82% as singletons. These data come from a study of T cell clonotyping in hematopoietic cell transplantation. General study findings and limits: Few recipient clonotypes overlapped donors; over 95% were de novo at given depth. Pathologically expanded recipient clonotypes increased progressively from day 30 to day 180 as diversity fell.

The TCR comes from a man in his 60s with myelodysplastic syndrome. Some clones in this sample may be carry-over from other donors' samples. This specimen was peripheral blood mononuclear cells, taken before stem cell transplant.

The CDR3 DNA sequence: TGTGCCAGCAGTGGAGAGGTTGGGGTAAATAGCAATCAGCCCCAGCATTTT. Translating it yields CASSGEVGVNSNQPQHF. V and J are TRBV28 and TRBJ1-5; D is undetermined. The CDR3 is 17 amino acids. Germline V gene lookup returns CDR1 MDHEN and CDR2 SYDVKM. V was cut by 5 bases and J by 0 bases, with 17 bases left in between.